This T cell receptor (beta chain) was recorded in a study of graft-versus-host responses after intestinal transplantation. Study at large: Recipients were all induced with anti-thymocyte globulin, then given tacrolimus and steroids for around three years. Regarding the study as a whole: Some GvH clones appeared in ileal mucosa or blood before recipient bone marrow. Within allografts, high graft-versus-host to host-versus-graft clonal ratios were seen among patients with graft-donor T cell macrochimerism.

Repertoires were generated with immunoSEQ multiplex PCR, while TCRdb's copy carries only in-frame clones and drops some. The table has about 97,000 clones, 90% seen once. This clone was picked up one time. Its specificity is unknown. Specimen: PBMCs, collected around 450 days after intestinal transplant. This receptor was identified in a human patient who received an intestinal transplant, so some T cells may come from the graft donor.

CDR3 nucleotides: TGTGCCAGCAGCCATCCCACAGGGATTACTGAAGCTTTCTTT. Protein sequence: CASSHPTGITEAFF. The J gene is TRBJ1-1, the V gene TRBV4-2; weak D call: TRBD1 (6 bases). The ends were cut back, 3 bases at V and 5 bases at J, with 13 bases in the middle. The CDR3 contains 14 residues. Germline assignment: CDR1 LGHNA and CDR2 YNFKEQ.